This T cell receptor (beta chain) was sequenced during a study of response to subunit inactivated influenza vaccine. Regarding this clonotype: Its specificity is unknown.

Unmatched junction bases numbered 9, after V lost 1 base and J lost 7 bases. Germline assignment: CDR1 LNHNV and CDR2 YYDKDF (reference sequence). The CDR3 is made up of 15 amino acids. A single record per CDR3 protein comes from TCRdb applying MiXCR to the RT-PCR reads. The sample holds about 700,000 distinct CDR3 sequences; approximately 15% are singletons and the top ten take 11%. General study findings and limits: The authors suggested that every seasonal influenza vaccination recruits few new T cells.

This TCR derives from a man aged 45-65 years who received an inactivated influenza vaccine. Material: PBMCs from blood, obtained about 11 days after vaccination. The gene calls are TRBV15 and TRBJ1-2; 7 bases agree with TRBD1. CDR3 DNA sequence: TGTGCCACCAGCAGAGTAGCACAGGGGAATCGTGGCTACACCTTC. Translated: CATSRVAQGNRGYTF.